Presented here are 2 T cell receptor beta chains from one specimen sequenced in a study of identical twins. TCRdb used MiXCR to reprocess the 5' RACE reads, holding one entry per CDR3 protein. The repertoire holds 450,000 or so distinct CDR3 sequences, with 11% to 15% as singletons. A further study also used this sample, focusing on yellow fever vaccine responses in identical twins.

Source material: CD4+ T cells sorted from blood. These TCRs come from a woman between 18 and 29 years old in good health.

The CDR3: CSGKTGEETQYF. CDR3 coding DNA: TGCAGCGGTAAGACAGGGGAAGAGACCCAGTACTTC. V and J are TRBV29-1 and TRBJ2-5; 8 bases line up with TRBD1. Per germline, CDR1 SQVTM and CDR2 ANQGSEA. This CDR3 comprises 12 residues. V lost 7 bases to trimming and J lost 3 bases; unmatched junction nucleotides: 4.

The CDR3 coding sequence is TGCAGTGCTAGGCGGGACAGGGAGAGGGAAGAGACCCAGTACTTC. This encodes CSARRDREREETQYF. The rearrangement joins TRBV20-1 to TRBJ2-5, with TRBD1 identical over 9 bases. The junction had 8 bases not matched to a gene; V was cut back by 3 bases and J by 3 bases. Germline CDR1 and CDR2: DFQATT and SNEGSKA (reference sequence). The CDR3 is 15 amino acids.